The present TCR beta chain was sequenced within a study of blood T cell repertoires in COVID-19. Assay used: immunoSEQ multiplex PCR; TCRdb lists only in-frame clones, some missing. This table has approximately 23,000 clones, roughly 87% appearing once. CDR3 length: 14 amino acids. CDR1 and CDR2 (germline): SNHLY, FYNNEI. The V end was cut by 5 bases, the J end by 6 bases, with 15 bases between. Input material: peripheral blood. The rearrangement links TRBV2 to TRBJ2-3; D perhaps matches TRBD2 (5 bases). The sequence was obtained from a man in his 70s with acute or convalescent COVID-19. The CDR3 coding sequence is TGTGCCAGCAGTTCTCTTGGAGGCGCCGATACGCAGTATTTT. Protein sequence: CASSSLGGADTQYF.